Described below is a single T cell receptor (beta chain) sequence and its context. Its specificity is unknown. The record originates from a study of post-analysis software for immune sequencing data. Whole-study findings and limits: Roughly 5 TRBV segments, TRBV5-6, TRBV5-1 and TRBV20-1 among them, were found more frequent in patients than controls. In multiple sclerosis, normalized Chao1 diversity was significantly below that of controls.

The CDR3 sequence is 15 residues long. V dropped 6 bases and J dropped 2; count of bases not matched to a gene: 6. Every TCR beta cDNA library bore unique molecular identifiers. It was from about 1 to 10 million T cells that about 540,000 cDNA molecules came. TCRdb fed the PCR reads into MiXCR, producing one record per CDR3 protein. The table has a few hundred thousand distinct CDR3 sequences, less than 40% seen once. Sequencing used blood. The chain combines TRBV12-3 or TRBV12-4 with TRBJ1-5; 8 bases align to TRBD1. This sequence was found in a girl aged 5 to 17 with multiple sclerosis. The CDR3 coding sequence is TGTGCCAGCAGGTATGGACAGGGAGGCAATCAGCCCCAGCATTTT. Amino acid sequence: CASRYGQGGNQPQHF.